Listed here is a single T cell receptor beta chain. Its target is unknown. In the same sample, other DNA sequences code for this CDR3. The sample originates from a study of cytomegalovirus exposure and HLA in healthy donors. Study-level points and caveats: A highly shared variant cluster was judged a likely technical artifact. Reportedly, HLA-A and HLA-B alleles of most subjects were accurately predicted from TCR beta. The classifier was said to identify cytomegalovirus status with high specificity and sensitivity.

There were likely unrecorded immune exposures, though donors were nominally healthy when sampled. PCR used 60 Vbeta primers and 13 Jbeta primers. TCRdb keeps only in-frame clones here, not all; method: immunoSEQ multiplex PCR. The table lists over 100,000 clones, 80% to 85% of them singletons. CDR1 is LNHDA and CDR2 is SQIVND in the germline V gene (reference sequence). V lost 3 bases and J lost 5; bases outside the gene matches: 0. The CDR3 is 13 amino acids. The clonotype originates from a man in his thirties or forties in good health and CMV-seronegative. The V gene is TRBV19, the J gene TRBJ1-2; TRBD1 matches at 10 bases. Sequenced: PBMCs. The CDR3: CASSMGQGYGYTF. The CDR3 DNA reads as TGTGCCAGTAGTATGGGACAGGGGTATGGCTACACCTTC. Variable domain in full (rest from reference TRBV19 and TRBJ1-2): DGGITQSPKYLFRKEGQNVTLSCEQNLNHDAMYWYRQDPGQGLRLIYYSQIVNDFQKGDIAEGYSVSREKKESFPLTVTSAQKNPTAFYLCASSMGQGYGYTFGSGTRLTVV.